This TCR beta chain was captured in a study of blood T cell repertoires in COVID-19 (dated by TCRdb to the early 2020s). Turning to the overall study: The collaborator samples originated in the United States, Italy and Spain and spanned the acute and convalescent phases of COVID-19. The material from the prospective study consisted of cDNA or gDNA derived from T cells, B-cell-depleted T cells, or PBMCs. The dataset comprised deeply sampled blood TCRbeta repertoires from subjects exposed to, actively infected with, or recovered from COVID-19. The repertoires were released in a freely available public database meant as a resource for research on the immune response to SARS-CoV-2. Samples came from the ongoing ImmuneRACE study (first 160 participants) plus 1,254 subjects from 6 global collaborators. The sample metadata nearly always contained a de-identified subject ID, COVID-19 status, age in years and sex. HLA class I and class II types, where available, came from metadata supplied by the sample provider rather than from assay-based typing. Study-wide conclusions, independent of this receptor: How much clinical and demographic metadata was included differed by source and by participant, and the metadata was provided uncurated.

With regard to this clone: The antigen it recognizes is unknown. No quality values exist for individual bases; no much larger clone is one base distant.

The immunoSEQ Assay, a bias-controlled multiplex PCR, was used to amplify TCRbeta CDR3 regions from genomic DNA. On the authors' methods: Within the assay, amplification of reference gene primers was used to estimate how many nucleated cells each sample contained. To quantify the absolute abundance of each unique TCRbeta CDR3 rearrangement, sequence reads were collapsed and filtered. For each sample, productive Simpson clonality was calculated as the square root of Simpson's diversity index across productive rearrangements. TCRdb's version of the immuneACCESS table is confined to in-frame rearrangements and falls short of the full clone set. An unresolved V gene accounts for under half of the shortfall where checked; the remainder is of unknown origin. V and J calls and clone size are given by that table; D and trimming were obtained from the DNA. This sample holds 90,000 to 150,000 clones; roughly 79% were observed only once. The top ten hold under 11% of the sample.

Whole blood was collected in K2EDTA tubes by collaborating institutions according to the institutions' own protocols. Collaborator samples were shipped for TCRbeta analysis as frozen whole blood, isolated PBMCs, or DNA extracted from either sample type. Between the V and J ends, shortened by 3 bases and 7 bases respectively, the junction contains 7 bases. CDR1 MNHEY and CDR2 SVGAGI were looked up in the germline V gene. The cysteine opens and the phenylalanine closes a CDR3 of 12 amino acids. Of all the DNA, just the CDR3 is kept, 36 bases in frame from base 1. The receptor's source is a human donor in a cohort sampled during active COVID-19. The sequenced sample was peripheral blood. The chain joins TRBV6-5 to TRBJ2-1, with no confidently assigned D gene. The CDR3 reads CASSYFGNEQFF. The sequenced DNA is TGTGCCAGCAGTTATTTCGGGAATGAGCAGTTCTTC.